Here is one T cell receptor (beta chain) with its context. Its target is not known. The data stem from a study of beta chain features in type 1 diabetes. The study's findings and limits: TCRB CDR3 length was moderately but significantly reduced in all four CD4+ subsets of Type 1 diabetes patients.

V was cut by 4 bases and J by 2 bases, with 9 bases left in between. The CDR3 spans 13 residues. Germline V gene sequence: CDR1 MNHEY, CDR2 SMNVEV (reference sequence). Expressed TCRB transcripts were sequenced because the isolated RNA had all been reverse transcribed beforehand. Sequenced by immunoSEQ multiplex PCR; TCRdb stores in-frame clones only, minus some. Among 350,000 to 400,000 clones listed, roughly an eighth were seen once. Sequencing was performed on naive CD4+ T cells from blood. The receptor's source is a young woman with type 1 diabetes. The rearrangement joins TRBV27 to TRBJ2-7; no clear D gene. CDR3 DNA sequence: TGTGCCAGCAGTTCCCAGGCCCCCTACGAGCAGTACTTC. Translation gives CASSSQAPYEQYF.